Listed here is a single T cell receptor beta chain. This sample is part of a study of blood T cell repertoires in COVID-19. This table comes from immunoSEQ multiplex PCR, and its TCRdb copy is limited to in-frame clones, with some not included. Of 150,000 to 160,000 clones detected, roughly 80% appear once; the ten largest clones hold approximately 30%. This CDR3 is built from 15 residues. In germline, CDR1 is ENHRY, CDR2 SYGVKD. The ends were cut back, 2 bases at V and 4 bases at J, with 11 bases in the middle. The TCR originated in a woman aged 60-75 years with acute or convalescent COVID-19. The chain has TRBV10-3 and TRBJ2-2, with D possibly matching TRBD2 (7 bases). The sequenced sample consisted of peripheral blood. The CDR3 spells CAISERGGTTGELFF. CDR3 in DNA: TGTGCCATCAGTGAGAGGGGGGGGACCACCGGGGAGCTGTTTTTT.